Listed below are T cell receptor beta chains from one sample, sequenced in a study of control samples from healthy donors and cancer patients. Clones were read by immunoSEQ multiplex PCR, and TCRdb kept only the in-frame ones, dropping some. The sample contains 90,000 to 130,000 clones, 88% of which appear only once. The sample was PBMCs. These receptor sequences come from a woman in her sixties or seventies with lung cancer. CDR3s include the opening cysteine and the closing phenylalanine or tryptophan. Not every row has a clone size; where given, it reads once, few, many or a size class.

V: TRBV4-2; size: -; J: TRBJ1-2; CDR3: CASSQERRGDYGYTF
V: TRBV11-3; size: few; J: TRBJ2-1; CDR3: CASSSVAAGGPAYNEQFF
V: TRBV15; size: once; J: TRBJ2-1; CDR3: CATSRASGEQFF
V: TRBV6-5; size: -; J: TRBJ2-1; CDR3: CASRLGLAGVEGQFF
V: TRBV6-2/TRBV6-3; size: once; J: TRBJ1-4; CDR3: CASSYPTGVPTGGEKLFF
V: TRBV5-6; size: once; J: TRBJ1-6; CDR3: CASSSGPKYNSPLHF
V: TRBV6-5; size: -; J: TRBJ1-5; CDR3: CASSSLRASSGQPQHF
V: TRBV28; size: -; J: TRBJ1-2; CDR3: CASSQGAGNYGYTF
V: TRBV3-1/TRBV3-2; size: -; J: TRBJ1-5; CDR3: CASSQGDNQPQHF
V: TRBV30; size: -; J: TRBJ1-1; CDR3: CAWSAQTNTEAFF
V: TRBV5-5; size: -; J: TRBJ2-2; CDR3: CASSLGRTNTGELFF
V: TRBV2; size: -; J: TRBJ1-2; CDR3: CASIEGRGLSYGYTF
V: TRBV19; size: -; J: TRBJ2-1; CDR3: CASSFGQDSLEQFF
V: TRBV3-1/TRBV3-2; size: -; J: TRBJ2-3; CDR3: CASSQEDQGFVDTQYF
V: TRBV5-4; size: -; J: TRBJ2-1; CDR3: CASSLETTPWDNEQFF
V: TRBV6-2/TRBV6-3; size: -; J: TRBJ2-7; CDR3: CASSWLGRSPTYEQYF
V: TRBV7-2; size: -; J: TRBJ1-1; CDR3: CASSLWAAEAFF
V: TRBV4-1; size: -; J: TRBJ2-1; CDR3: CASSQAGQGINEQFF
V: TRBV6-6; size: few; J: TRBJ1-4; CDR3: CASSRSTGGMANEKLFF
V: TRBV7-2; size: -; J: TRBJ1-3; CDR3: CASSSWDGSGNTIYF
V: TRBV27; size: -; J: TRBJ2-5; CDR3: CASSSDFVETQYF
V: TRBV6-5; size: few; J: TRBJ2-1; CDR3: CASTEYRGEQFF
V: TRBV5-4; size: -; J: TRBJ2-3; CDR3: CASSHPVDTQYF
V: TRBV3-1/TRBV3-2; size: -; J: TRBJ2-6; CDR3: CASTFGGSGTTGANVLTF
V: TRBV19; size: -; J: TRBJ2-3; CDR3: CASSTDQLAGPSTDTQYF
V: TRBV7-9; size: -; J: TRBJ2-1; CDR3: CASSSRGALSYNEQFF
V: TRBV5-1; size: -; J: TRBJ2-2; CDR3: CASSPVRGTGELFF
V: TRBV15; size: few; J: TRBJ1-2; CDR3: CATSRDKTDYGYTF
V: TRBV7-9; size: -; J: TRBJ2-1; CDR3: CASGTSGRAGFYNEQFF
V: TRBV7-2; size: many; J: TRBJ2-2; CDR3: CASSTGSFTGELFF
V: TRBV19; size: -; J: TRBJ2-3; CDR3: CASMHPSGGAGDTQYF
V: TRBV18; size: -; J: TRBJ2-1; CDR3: CASSLNSDNEQFF
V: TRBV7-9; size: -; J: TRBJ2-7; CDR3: CASSLTAYEQYF
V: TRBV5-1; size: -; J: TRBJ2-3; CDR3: CASSPAGMAGTDTQYF
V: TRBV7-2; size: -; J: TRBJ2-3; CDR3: CASSLAAPRGTQYF
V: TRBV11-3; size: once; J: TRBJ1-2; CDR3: CASSEGQTNYGYTF
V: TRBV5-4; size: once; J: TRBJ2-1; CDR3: CASRPGLEAEQFF
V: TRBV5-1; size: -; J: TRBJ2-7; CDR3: CASSPSGRESNEQYF
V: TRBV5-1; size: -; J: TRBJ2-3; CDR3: CASSTLPDTDTQYF
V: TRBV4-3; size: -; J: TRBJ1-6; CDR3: CASSQDALNSPLHF
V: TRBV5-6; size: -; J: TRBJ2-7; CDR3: CASRVSGSVYEQYF
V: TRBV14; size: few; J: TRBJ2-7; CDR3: CASSQGGAKQYF
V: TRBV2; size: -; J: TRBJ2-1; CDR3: CASTRDRGHEQFF
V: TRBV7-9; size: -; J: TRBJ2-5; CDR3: CATQIRTGETQYF
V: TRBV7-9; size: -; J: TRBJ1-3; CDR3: CASSRYISNSKFYEAAIYF
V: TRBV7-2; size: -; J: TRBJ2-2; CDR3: CASSFRRTGELFF
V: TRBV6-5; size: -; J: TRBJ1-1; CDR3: CASRDTGVTEAFF
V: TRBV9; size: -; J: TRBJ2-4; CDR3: CASSPTSGAENIQYF
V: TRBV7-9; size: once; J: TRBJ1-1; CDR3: CASSLGGGAGMNTEAFF
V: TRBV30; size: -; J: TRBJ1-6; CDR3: CAWTPLTGTSSYNSPLHF
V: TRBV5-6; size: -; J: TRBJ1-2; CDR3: CASSLGAWSGYTF
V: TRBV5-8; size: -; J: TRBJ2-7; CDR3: CASSLGTVSSYEQYF
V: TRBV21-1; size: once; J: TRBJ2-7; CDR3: CASSAGQAYEQYF
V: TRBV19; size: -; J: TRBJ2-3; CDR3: CASSEGHLTDTQYF